The 32 T cell receptor beta chains presented below share a single source sample, sequenced in a study of T cells in Graves' hyperthyroidism and ophthalmopathy. Regions amplified from RNA transcripts were the TCR beta CDR3 regions. During a first-round RT-PCR of the TCR CDR3, the HTBI primer set was used. TCRdb re-called the multiplex PCR reads with MiXCR, one entry per CDR3 protein. The data hold 360,000 or so distinct CDR3 sequences, with about 15% observed a single time. The sequencing input was blood. These receptors were collected from a woman aged 60-75 years with Graves' ophthalmopathy.

This clonotype was seen repeatedly, ten times or more. V usage is TRBV3-1 and J usage is TRBJ2-7; 7 bases are a match to TRBD1. Germline-derived CDR1 and CDR2 are LGHDT and YNNKEL (reference sequence). The CDR3 totals 16 residues. The ends lost 1 base at V and 1 base at J; junction bases unmatched: 7. CDR3 bases: TGTGCCAGCAGCCAAGTAGGGGGCGCGAGGTCCTACGAGCAGTACTTC. It encodes CASSQVGGARSYEQYF.

This sequence joins TRBV20-1 and TRBJ2-7, with 7 bases fitting TRBD2. The CDR3 consists of 14 residues. Germline V gene sequence: CDR1 DFQATT, CDR2 SNEGSKA (reference sequence). Losses at the gene ends were 6 bases for V and 0 bases for J; bases not matched to a gene: 8. CDR3 region: CSAKGLADSYEQYF. CDR3 in DNA: TGCAGTGCCAAGGGGCTAGCGGACTCCTACGAGCAGTACTTC.

This clonotype occurred many times. The V call is TRBV5-1, the J call TRBJ1-3, with D perhaps TRBD1 (6 bases). CDR1 and CDR2 (germline): SGHRS, YFSETQ. Trimming took 3 bases from V and 0 from J, leaving 10 bases between them. The CDR3 runs to 15 residues. The CDR3 is CASSWGQGSGNTIYF. For the CDR3, the DNA is TGCGCCAGCAGCTGGGGGCAGGGCTCTGGAAACACCATATATTTT.

This clonotype was counted at least ten times. V and J are TRBV15 and TRBJ2-1; D might be TRBD1 (6 bases). Deletions cut 3 bases from V and 8 bases from J, with 17 bases between. The CDR3 consists of 15 residues. Germline CDR1 reads LNHNV; CDR2 reads YYDKDF (reference sequence). CDR3 region: CATSRGRTELHEQFF. CDR3 nucleotide sequence: TGTGCCACCAGCAGGGGCAGGACAGAGCTCCATGAGCAGTTCTTC.

This sequence joins TRBV12-3 or TRBV12-4 and TRBJ2-3; 14 nucleotides match TRBD2. The CDR3 consists of 16 residues. V gave up 6 bases and J gave up 2 bases; unmatched junction bases: 4. In DNA form, the CDR3 reads TGTGCCAGCAGGGGACTAGCGGGAGCCTCCACAGATACGCAGTATTTT. Amino acid sequence: CASRGLAGASTDTQYF.

This clonotype came up many times. V and J are TRBV7-6 and TRBJ2-1; D might be TRBD2 (5 bases). V was cut by 1 base and J by 8 bases, with 18 bases left in between. CDR1 SGHVS and CDR2 FNYEAQ come from the germline V gene. The CDR3 loop spans 16 amino acids. The CDR3 is CASSLVLVPTRDEQFF. In nucleotides, the CDR3 is TGTGCCAGCAGCTTAGTACTAGTCCCCACACGGGATGAGCAGTTCTTC.

This clonotype was detected many times. This rearrangement joins TRBV18 to TRBJ1-1, with 8 bases aligning to TRBD1. CDR3 length: 14 amino acids. Germline CDR1 is KGHSH and CDR2 is LQKENI. V was clipped by 5 bases and J by 1 base; unmatched bases: 3. The chain's CDR3 is CASSTGGKNTEAFF. In DNA, the CDR3 is TGTGCCAGCTCAACAGGGGGGAAGAACACTGAAGCTTTCTTT. The full variable domain, with the rest looked up from reference TRBV18 and TRBJ1-1, is NAGVMQNPRHLVRRRGQEARLRCSPMKGHSHVYWYRQLPEEGLKFMVYLQKENIIDESGMPKERFSAEFPKEGPSILRIQQVVRGDSAAYFCASSTGGKNTEAFFGQGTRLTVV.

The chain has TRBV12-3 or TRBV12-4 and TRBJ1-5; a possible D gene is TRBD1 (5 bases). V shed 7 bases and J shed 6 bases, with 13 bases lying between them. The CDR3 is 13 residues long. CDR3 sequence (DNA): TGTGCCAGCACCCTGGGGGGGACTCAGCCCCAGCATTTT. Translating gives CASTLGGTQPQHF.

This clonotype was counted ten times or more. The gene calls are TRBV6-6 and TRBJ1-1; TRBD1 matches at 8 bases. The CDR3 runs 14 residues. Unmatched junction bases numbered 11, after V lost 4 bases and J lost 10 bases. Per germline, CDR1 MNHNY and CDR2 SVGAGI (reference sequence). The CDR3 sequence is CASSSSTGAKGAFF. In nucleotides, the CDR3 is TGTGCCAGCAGTTCCTCGACAGGGGCCAAGGGAGCTTTCTTT.

This clonotype was counted many times. The V gene is TRBV30, the J gene TRBJ2-7; D remains ambiguous. V lost 2 bases, J lost 1 base, and 9 bases lay in between. CDR1 and CDR2 from the germline V gene are GTSNPN and SVGIG (reference sequence). The CDR3 sequence is 13 residues long. For the CDR3, the DNA is TGTGCCTGGAGTTTCGGCGTTTCCTACGAGCAGTACTTC. The encoded protein is CAWSFGVSYEQYF.

The sample holds many counts of this clonotype. V gene TRBV24-1 combines with J gene TRBJ1-1; D not resolved. Germline V gene sequence: CDR1 KGHDR, CDR2 SFDVKD. The V end was cut by 8 bases, the J end by 7 bases, with 16 bases between. The CDR3 runs to 13 residues. This chain's CDR3 is CATMTSAAGEAFF. In DNA form, the CDR3 reads TGTGCCACCATGACATCGGCAGCCGGTGAAGCTTTCTTT.

This clonotype was observed a handful of times. V usage is TRBV7-2 and J usage is TRBJ2-7, with D perhaps matching TRBD1 (6 bases). Germline loops: CDR1 SGHTA, CDR2 FQGNSA. The CDR3 runs to 17 residues. V lost 3 bases and J 4 bases, leaving 22 bases between the germline ends. The CDR3 protein is CASSFEGSISRGYEQYF. CDR3 sequence (DNA): TGTGCCAGCAGCTTTGAGGGAAGTATTTCGAGGGGGTACGAGCAGTACTTC.

This clonotype was recorded many times. The chain is built from TRBV24-1 and TRBJ2-5; a weak D match, TRBD1 (6 bases). Germline loops: CDR1 KGHDR, CDR2 SFDVKD. This CDR3 has 15 residues. With 3 bases removed from V and 5 bases from J, the gap between germline ends came to 15 bases. CDR3 in DNA: TGTGCCACCAGTGATACAGGGCGCTCAACGGAGACCCAGTACTTC. Its protein product is CATSDTGRSTETQYF.

The chain uses TRBV7-2 and TRBJ1-5; 7 bases are a match to TRBD1. Trimming removed 5 bases from V and 6 bases from J; junction bases left unmatched: 7. Germline loops: CDR1 SGHTA, CDR2 FQGNSA. This CDR3 spans 14 amino acids. The CDR3 DNA follows: TGTGCCAGCAGCGGTGACAGGGATGGTCAGCCCCAGCATTTT. Translating gives CASSGDRDGQPQHF.

V usage is TRBV19 and J usage is TRBJ2-7; 10 nucleotides agree with TRBD2. J lost 4 bases, V lost 7 bases, and 1 base had no gene match. The V gene's germline CDR1 is LNHDA and CDR2 SQIVND (reference sequence). This CDR3 is 12 amino acids long. The CDR3 bases are TGTGCCAGTACTAGCGGGAGTTACGAGCAGTACTTC. Its protein product is CASTSGSYEQYF.

This chain uses TRBV12-3 or TRBV12-4 with TRBJ2-1, with no clear D. This CDR3 region has 14 residues. Trimming left V 6 bases short and J 7 bases short, with 16 bases between. Written as DNA, the CDR3 is TGTGCCAGCAGGACGGGCTACCTTTGGAATGAGCAGTTCTTC. It yields the protein CASRTGYLWNEQFF.

This clonotype was counted at least ten times. V usage is TRBV5-1 and J usage is TRBJ2-1; D is perhaps TRBD2 (5 bases). The CDR3 sequence is 13 residues long. Trimming shortened V by 0 bases and J by 10 bases, and 11 bases separated the two germline ends. Germline V gene lookup returns CDR1 SGHRS and CDR2 YFSETQ. The CDR3 sequence is CASSLVLSGEQFF. Here the CDR3 DNA reads TGCGCCAGCAGCTTGGTATTGTCGGGGGAGCAGTTCTTC.

The chain uses TRBV29-1 and TRBJ2-5; possible D gene TRBD1, 5 bases. There are 12 residues in the CDR3. Trimming left V 6 bases short and J 1 base short, with 9 bases between. Germline V gives CDR1 SQVTM, CDR2 ANQGSEA. CDR3 residues: CSVRQGQETQYF. CDR3 coding DNA: TGCAGCGTACGGCAGGGCCAAGAGACCCAGTACTTC.

This clonotype has a count of ten or more. The J gene is TRBJ1-1, the V gene TRBV3-1; D is undetermined. The CDR3 sequence is 14 residues long. Germline values: CDR1 LGHDT, CDR2 YNNKEL (reference sequence). Trimming stripped 3 bases from V and 0 bases from J, with 8 bases between. CDR3 DNA sequence: TGTGCCAGCAGCCAGGTGGGAATGAACACTGAAGCTTTCTTT. Translated, it gives CASSQVGMNTEAFF.

The table lists this clonotype with many counts. The rearrangement links TRBV2 to TRBJ2-5; 9 nucleotides agree with TRBD2. Germline trimming cut 0 bases from V and 7 bases from J; bases unmatched to any gene: 3. The CDR3 length is 14 residues. Germline-derived CDR1 and CDR2 are SNHLY and FYNNEI. The CDR3, as DNA: TGTGCCAGCAGTGAAGCGACTAGCGGCCTGACCCAGTACTTC. It codes for CASSEATSGLTQYF.

The chain joins TRBV30 to TRBJ2-4, with D possibly being TRBD2 (6 bases). V lost 0 bases and J 0 bases, leaving 9 bases between the germline ends. Germline V gene lookup returns CDR1 GTSNPN and CDR2 SVGIG (reference sequence). This CDR3 has 15 amino acids. DNA for the CDR3: TGTGCCTGGAGTGTACGGGGGATAGCCAAAAACATTCAGTACTTC. It is translated as CAWSVRGIAKNIQYF.

This chain joins TRBV6-1 and TRBJ1-4; tentative D call: TRBD1 (6 bases). V gave up 2 bases and J gave up 7 bases, with 11 bases separating them. The germline CDR1 and CDR2 sequences are MNHNS and SASEGT. The CDR3 sequence is 14 residues long. CDR3 in amino acids: CASSETGPPEKLFF. CDR3 in DNA: TGTGCCAGCAGTGAAACAGGGCCACCTGAAAAACTGTTTTTT.

This chain connects TRBV19 to TRBJ1-1, with a weak D call TRBD1 (5 bases). The CDR3 sequence is 15 residues long. V was cut by 7 bases and J by 4 bases, with 19 bases left in between. Looked up from germline, CDR1 is LNHDA and CDR2 is SQIVND (reference sequence). For the CDR3, the DNA is TGTGCCAGTACCGGGAGGGGAGCAGTAGGCACTGAAGCTTTCTTT. Translated: CASTGRGAVGTEAFF.

This rearrangement joins TRBV20-1 to TRBJ1-6; the D is unclear. The CDR3 totals 17 residues. Germline CDR1 is DFQATT and CDR2 is SNEGSKA (reference sequence). Trimming removed 0 bases at V and 3 bases at J, with 15 bases between. The CDR3 DNA follows: TGCAGTGCTAGAGATCTAGATCGGGGTCTCTATAATTCACCCCTCCACTTT. It codes for CSARDLDRGLYNSPLHF.

In its sample, this clonotype was seen many times. The gene calls are TRBV7-9 and TRBJ2-7, with 7 bases fitting TRBD1. This CDR3 contains 14 residues. V was clipped by 5 bases and J by 5 bases; unmatched bases: 9. The germline V gene has CDR1 SEHNR and CDR2 FQNEAQ (reference sequence). CDR3 nucleotides: TGTGCCAGCAGCATAACCGGGACAGCAAACGAGCAGTACTTC. Its translation: CASSITGTANEQYF.

There are many counts of this clonotype. This chain connects TRBV20-1 to TRBJ2-3; D is ambiguous. V lost 6 bases, J lost 4 bases, and 20 bases lay in between. Germline CDR1 and CDR2: DFQATT and SNEGSKA (reference sequence). The CDR3 loop spans 15 amino acids. In DNA, the CDR3 is TGCAGTGCCACCCTCCAACCTAGAGACCCAGATACGCAGTATTTT. Translated: CSATLQPRDPDTQYF.

The chain is built from TRBV5-5 and TRBJ2-3; 11 bases fit TRBD2. This CDR3 spans 15 amino acids. With 2 bases clipped from V and 7 bases from J, the junction kept 6 bases outside the gene matches. Germline CDR1 SGHKS, CDR2 YYEKEE (reference sequence). Here the CDR3 DNA reads TGTGCCAGCAGCTTTATAGCGGGAGGGGCCAATACGCAGTATTTT. The encoded protein is CASSFIAGGANTQYF.

This clonotype was found many times. V gene TRBV3-1 combines with J gene TRBJ2-3; D is uncertain. Trimming pared 4 bases from V and 6 bases from J, leaving 14 bases between. The CDR3 is made up of 14 amino acids. Germline V gene data show CDR1 as LGHDT and CDR2 as YNNKEL (reference sequence). CDR3 coding DNA: TGTGCCAGCAGCCGGGCAGGCGCTCCGGATACGCAGTATTTT. This sequence encodes CASSRAGAPDTQYF.

This clonotype was detected a few times. The rearrangement uses TRBV6-1 and TRBJ2-7, with D hard to call. This CDR3 has 12 amino acids. The V and J ends lost 0 bases and 6 bases respectively, with 6 bases between them. The germline V gene encodes CDR1 MNHNS and CDR2 SASEGT. As DNA, the CDR3 is TGTGCCAGCAGTGAAGCGTGGGGCGAGCAGTACTTC. Translation gives CASSEAWGEQYF.

This clonotype was counted ten times or more. The J gene is TRBJ1-5, the V gene TRBV28; tentative D call: TRBD1 (5 bases). The length of the CDR3 is 14 residues. Germline CDR1 reads MDHEN; CDR2 reads SYDVKM. Between the trimmed V and J ends, which lost 5 bases and 13 bases, there was a span of 21 bases. The CDR3 sequence is CASSLPGTLMRQHF. Written as DNA, the CDR3 is TGTGCCAGCAGTCTACCCGGGACGCTGATGAGACAGCATTTT.

This clonotype was seen at least ten times. The V gene is TRBV29-1, the J gene TRBJ2-7, with 14 nucleotides matching TRBD2. CDR1 is SQVTM, CDR2 ANQGSEA, per germline. V was clipped by 6 bases and J by 4 bases; unmatched bases: 29. The CDR3 has 22 residues. CDR3 sequence reads: CSVVGWDSNSGTSGRSGYEQYF. The CDR3 DNA reads as TGCAGCGTGGTCGGATGGGACAGTAATTCCGGGACTAGCGGGAGATCGGGGTACGAGCAGTACTTC.

DNA of the CDR3: TGCGCCAGCAGCCGGGGACAGGGCGCGCAAGAGACCCAGTACTTC. This gives the protein CASSRGQGAQETQYF. V and J are TRBV5-1 and TRBJ2-5; the match to TRBD1 covers 9 bases. The germline CDR1 and CDR2 sequences are SGHRS and YFSETQ. The CDR3 has 15 residues. Losses at the gene ends were 4 bases for V and 2 bases for J; bases not matched to a gene: 6.